Included here is one T cell receptor beta chain sequence, with context. This clonotype is judged medium-sized (0.01 to 0.1%). Its antigen remains unidentified. A read error may produce the germline difference seen at one junction end. Genomic DNA served as template for TCR beta VDJ combination and CDR3 sequence profiling. An Illumina HiSeq 2000 was the platform used for TCR repertoire sequencing. Processing in the source paper ran as follows. Repertoire assessment relied on Simpson's diversity index, CDR3 size and DJ length profiles, and TRBV/TRBJ rearrangement plots. The most abundant DNA sequence in the deep sequencing data was defined as the immunodominant clone. CDR3 amino acid sequences were checked for sharing across subjects and were also compared against the VDJdb database and published repertoires. TCRdb's own reprocessing of the public reads used fastp at Q25 and MiXCR and kept productive beta chains. Rows merge per CDR3 protein into single entries with the most common DNA and genes. The V and J calls and clone size come from TCRdb's table, not from the authors' own analysis. This sample is represented by about 35,000 distinct CDR3 sequences; under 80% of them were singletons. The ten most abundant clones make up 20% to 25% of the sample.

The data originate from a study of CD8+CD57+ T cells in acquired aplastic anemia (dated by TCRdb to 2017 to 2018). With respect to the entire study: DNA extracted from sorted CD4+ and CD8+ cells had a mean of roughly 3.4 ug, with a range of about 0.19 to 30 ug. An average of roughly 10 million reads for CD4+ cells and under 12 million reads for CD8+ cells was obtained from healthy donor samples. General study outcomes and caveats: Over 25 CD8+ CDR3 sequences were found in both patients and controls but appeared to be highly expressed in patients and within the immunodominant clones of the patients. Between patients and healthy controls, no significant difference in CD8+ Simpson's diversity was found (P=0.060).

TCR repertoires of sorted CD4+ and CD8+ blood T cells from severe aplastic anemia patients and healthy subjects were deep-sequenced in the study. Ficoll-Paque density gradient centrifugation was used to isolate peripheral blood mononuclear cells. Before DNA extraction, CD4+ and CD8+ T cells were sorted by FACS or by magnetic beads. CDR1 and CDR2, per the germline V gene (reference sequence), are LNHDA and SQIVND. From its cysteine to its phenylalanine, the CDR3 spans 15 amino acids. The DNA shown is the 45-base CDR3, in frame from base 1. The sequence came from a human donor in good health, serving as a control. The chain joins TRBV19 to TRBJ1-5; the D gene is unclear. Sequencing input: sorted CD4+, CD8+, or CD8+CD57+ T cells (not recorded which) from PBMCs. The CDR3 sequence is CASRTTFNSNQPRHF. The nucleotide sequence is TGTGCCAGTAGGACTACCTTTAATAGCAATCAGCCCCGGCATTTT.